This T cell receptor beta chain was recovered during a study of blood T cell repertoires in COVID-19 (dated by TCRdb to the early 2020s). Context from the whole study: Collaborator samples came from the United States, Italy and Spain and covered acute and convalescent phases of COVID-19. The material from the prospective study consisted of cDNA or gDNA derived from T cells, B-cell-depleted T cells, or PBMCs. Subjects who had been exposed to COVID-19, were actively infected with it, or had recovered from it provided the deeply sampled blood TCRbeta repertoires that made up the dataset. The repertoires were released in a freely available public database meant as a resource for research on the immune response to SARS-CoV-2. Samples were obtained from the ongoing ImmuneRACE study (first 160 participants) and from 950 to 1,500 subjects provided by 6 global collaborators. Sample metadata almost always included a de-identified subject ID, COVID-19 status, age in years and sex. Where HLA class I and class II types were available, the types were taken from metadata supplied by the sample provider, not from assay-based typing. The full study reports these points: The quantity of clinical and demographic metadata differed by source and by participant and was supplied without curation.

The germline V end is reduced by 5 bases and the J end by 6 bases; junction bases left unmatched: 4. Sequences SGHDT (CDR1) and YYEEEE (CDR2) are obtained from the germline V gene. The CDR3 holds 14 amino acids from the cysteine to the phenylalanine. The DNA shown is the 42-base CDR3, in frame from base 1. Participants in the prospective study were enrolled through a virtual design, were aged roughly 18 to 100 years, and lived in roughly 24 United States geographic areas. In the prospective study, cohorts were assigned on the basis of participant-reported clinical history obtained from a screening survey and a study questionnaire. Each participant in the prospective study had whole blood, serum and a nasopharyngeal or oropharyngeal swab collected by mobile phlebotomists. Participants in the prospective study had the option to provide additional blood draws and questionnaires over a roughly two-month period. Prospective study blood samples were shipped either frozen or at room temperature before DNA extraction.

As to this clone: There is no known antigen for this receptor. Base qualities were left out, and no much larger clone turns up one base away.

TCRbeta CDR3 regions were amplified from genomic DNA by means of the immunoSEQ Assay, a bias-controlled multiplex PCR. Per the authors' processing: Nucleated cell counts per sample were estimated from amplification of reference gene primers within the assay. To quantify the absolute abundance of each unique TCRbeta CDR3 rearrangement, sequence reads were collapsed and filtered. For each sample, productive Simpson clonality was calculated by taking the square root of Simpson's diversity index across productive rearrangements. TCRdb mirrors the immuneACCESS table, restricted to in-frame sequences. Some clones are absent from its copies; in checked studies, under half trace to an unresolved V gene, and the reason for the others is unknown. Clone size and the V and J calls come from that table; the DNA yielded D and trimming. In this sample the table shows a few hundred thousand clones, roughly nine tenths of which occur a single time. The biggest ten clones account for around 1.3% of the sample.

The clonotype originates from a human donor in a cohort exposed to, infected with or recovered from COVID-19 (not recorded which). The donor label of this sample is uncertain. The rearranged segments are TRBV5-6 and TRBJ2-2; a stretch of 10 junction bases matches TRBD2. The sequenced sample was PBMCs or T cells enriched from blood (not recorded which). The nucleotides are TGTGCCAGCAGGCTAGCGGGGGCGTCCGGGGAGCTGTTTTTT. Its protein is CASRLAGASGELFF.